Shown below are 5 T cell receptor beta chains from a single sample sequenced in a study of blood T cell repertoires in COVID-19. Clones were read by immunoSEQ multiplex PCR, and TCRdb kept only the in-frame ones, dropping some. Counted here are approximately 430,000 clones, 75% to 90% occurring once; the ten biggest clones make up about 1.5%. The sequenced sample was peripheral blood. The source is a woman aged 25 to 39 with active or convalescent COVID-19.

As DNA, the CDR3 is TGCGCCAGCACCAGCGACCCCAGGGCGACCTACAATGAGCAGTTCTTC. Encoded protein: CASTSDPRATYNEQFF. The chain is built from TRBV5-1 and TRBJ2-1; D is perhaps TRBD1 (5 bases). The length of the CDR3 is 16 residues. From germline, CDR1 is SGHRS and CDR2 YFSETQ. Trimming left V 6 bases short and J 2 bases short, with 18 bases between.

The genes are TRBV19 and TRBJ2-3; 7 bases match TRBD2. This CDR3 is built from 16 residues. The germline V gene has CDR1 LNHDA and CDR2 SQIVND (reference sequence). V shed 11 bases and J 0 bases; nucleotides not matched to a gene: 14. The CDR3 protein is CASKAYPGGSTDTQYF. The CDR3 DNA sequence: TGTGCCTCAAAAGCGTATCCGGGAGGAAGCACAGATACGCAGTATTTT.

The CDR3 bases are TGCGCCAGCAGCTTACTCTTTGACAGCTCCTACGAGCAGTACTTC. Its protein is CASSLLFDSSYEQYF. The chain uses TRBV5-1 and TRBJ2-7, with D possibly being TRBD1 (5 bases). Germline V lookup: CDR1 SGHRS, CDR2 YFSETQ. The V end was cut by 2 bases, the J end by 0 bases, with 12 bases between. The CDR3 sequence is 15 residues long.

The CDR3 loop is CARAGQRRPNTEAFF. The CDR3 DNA reads TGTGCCAGGGCGGGACAGCGAAGGCCTAACACTGAAGCTTTCTTT. J is TRBJ1-1 and V is TRBV6-5, with 7 bases aligning to TRBD1. Germline V gene data show CDR1 as MNHEY and CDR2 as SVGAGI. The CDR3 length is 15 residues. The V segment lost 9 bases and the J segment 2 bases; nucleotides outside the gene matches: 12.

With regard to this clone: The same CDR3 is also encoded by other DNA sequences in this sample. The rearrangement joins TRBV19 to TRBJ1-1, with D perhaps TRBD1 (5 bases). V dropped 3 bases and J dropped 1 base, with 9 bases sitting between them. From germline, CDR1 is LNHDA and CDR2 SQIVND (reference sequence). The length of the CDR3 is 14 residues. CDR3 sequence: CASSITGGNTEAFF. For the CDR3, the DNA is TGTGCCAGTAGTATTACCGGGGGGAACACTGAAGCTTTCTTT.